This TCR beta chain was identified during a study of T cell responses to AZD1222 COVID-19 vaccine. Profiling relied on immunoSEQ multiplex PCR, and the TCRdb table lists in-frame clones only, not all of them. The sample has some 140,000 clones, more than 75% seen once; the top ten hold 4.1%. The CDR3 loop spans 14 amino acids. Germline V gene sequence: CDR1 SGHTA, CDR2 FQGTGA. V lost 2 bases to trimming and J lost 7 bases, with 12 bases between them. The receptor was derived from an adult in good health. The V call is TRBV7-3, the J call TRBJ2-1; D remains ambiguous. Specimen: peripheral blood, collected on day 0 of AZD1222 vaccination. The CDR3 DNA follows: TGTGCCAGCAGCTTAGGATATTCCGGGAATGAGCAGTTCTTC. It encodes CASSLGYSGNEQFF.